This T cell receptor beta chain was sequenced during a study of T cells after yellow fever vaccination. Study-level results: There was a small share of clonotypes that showed up in both the CD4 and CD8 compartments. Secondary responses were weaker yet peaked faster, day 5 versus 15. At 95% to 98% for CD4 and approximately 89% for CD8, most primary-vaccination clones showed up again after the booster.

Template-switching 5'RACE yielded the TCR cDNA; a universal primer site and UMIs were added in the process. TCRdb recomputed calls from the 5' RACE reads with MiXCR, one row per CDR3 protein. The sample lists about 340,000 distinct CDR3 sequences, under 5% seen once, with roughly a quarter in the top ten. This clonotype was found a few times. Its target is unknown. Germline V gene lookup returns CDR1 PRHDT and CDR2 FYEKMQ (reference sequence). With 4 bases removed from V and 4 bases from J, the gap between germline ends came to 10 bases. The CDR3 sequence is 13 residues long. The chain uses TRBV13 and TRBJ2-5, with D possibly matching TRBD2 (6 bases). The specimen was PBMCs, collected 5 days after the yellow fever booster vaccination. The sequence was obtained from a man younger than 30 who received the YFV17D yellow fever vaccine. The CDR3 here is CASSSTSRETQYF. DNA for the CDR3: TGTGCCAGCAGCTCGACTAGTAGAGAGACCCAGTACTTC. Based on the CDR3 plus reference TRBV13 and TRBJ2-5, the full variable domain is AAGVIQSPRHLIKEKRETATLKCYPIPRHDTVYWYQQGPGQDPQFLISFYEKMQSDKGSIPDRFSAQQFSDYHSELNMSSLELGDSALYFCASSSTSRETQYFGPGTRLLVL.